The 25 T cell receptor beta chains listed next were all sequenced from one sample in a study of T cell clones after liver transplantation. TCRdb's table, derived via immunoSEQ multiplex PCR, lists solely in-frame clones and lacks some. The table shows 75,000 to 100,000 clones, with roughly 85% occurring only once. The sample was CD4+ T cells from blood, taken about 46 months after liver transplant. Receptors were obtained from a human patient who received a liver transplant. The graft donor may have contributed some T cells.

The chain is built from TRBV28 and TRBJ2-5; tentatively, D is TRBD2 (6 bases). TRBJ2-7 explains the end of the DNA better; the J call may be wrong. CDR1 MDHEN and CDR2 SYDVKM come from the germline V gene. This CDR3 is 17 amino acids long. The CDR3 DNA is TGTGCCAGCAGTTTATTTCGGAGGGGAGGAAGCTCCTACGAGCAGTACTTC. This sequence encodes CASSLFRRGGSSYEQYF.

This chain uses TRBV19 with TRBJ2-5; D ambiguous. Trimming pared 2 bases from V and 1 base from J, leaving 8 bases between. The CDR3 runs 14 residues. Germline CDR1 reads LNHDA; CDR2 reads SQIVND (reference sequence). The CDR3 coding sequence is TGTGCCAGTAGTATAACGGGTTCCCAAGAGACCCAGTACTTC. This translates into CASSITGSQETQYF.

The CDR3 DNA is TGTGCCAGCAGTTCATCCGCGAACATTCAGTACTTC. Translation: CASSSSANIQYF. This chain links TRBV28 with TRBJ2-4; D is unresolved. Germline CDR1 reads MDHEN; CDR2 reads SYDVKM. The CDR3 is made up of 12 amino acids. V was shortened by 4 bases and J by 7 bases, with 8 bases between the two germline ends.

The V gene is TRBV5-4, the J gene TRBJ2-3; 11 bases fit TRBD2. V gave up 4 bases and J gave up 3 bases; unmatched junction bases: 7. Germline V gene lookup returns CDR1 SGHNT and CDR2 YYREEE (reference sequence). The CDR3 consists of 16 residues. In DNA, the CDR3 is TGTGCCAGCAGCCCTTTAGCGGGAGGGCCTACAGATACGCAGTATTTT. Translated: CASSPLAGGPTDTQYF.

The rearrangement links TRBV5-6 to TRBJ1-4, with TRBD1 matching over 9 bases. CDR1 SGHDT and CDR2 YYEEEE come from the germline V gene. J was trimmed by 0 bases and V by 0 bases; bases with no gene match: 0. The CDR3 consists of 16 residues. As DNA, the CDR3 is TGTGCCAGCAGCTTGGGACAGGGGGCAACTAATGAAAAACTGTTTTTT. It specifies CASSLGQGATNEKLFF.

This chain links TRBV7-9 with TRBJ1-5, with 11 bases that match TRBD1. CDR3 length: 19 amino acids. The junction had 9 bases not matched to a gene; V was cut back by 1 base and J by 1 base. Germline V gene sequence: CDR1 SEHNR, CDR2 FQNEAQ (reference sequence). Here the CDR3 reads CASSLGTGGGWSSNQPQHF. The CDR3 DNA sequence: TGTGCCAGCAGCTTAGGGACAGGGGGCGGTTGGTCGAGCAATCAGCCCCAGCATTTT.

The chain uses TRBV10-1 and TRBJ2-1; D is perhaps TRBD2 (5 bases). CDR3 size: 16 residues. V lost 3 bases to trimming and J lost 7 bases, with 19 bases between them. The germline V gene has CDR1 WNHNN and CDR2 SYGVQD (reference sequence). CDR3 nucleotides: TGCGCCAGCAGTGATATGTCGGGGAGACGTGGGAATGAGCAGTTCTTC. This translates into CASSDMSGRRGNEQFF.

The chain uses TRBV19 and TRBJ1-1; D is perhaps TRBD1 (5 bases). The CDR3 runs 13 residues. The V and J ends lost 6 bases and 5 bases respectively, with 13 bases between them. In germline, CDR1 is LNHDA, CDR2 SQIVND (reference sequence). CDR3 loop: CASRRTGGTEAFF. The CDR3 bases are TGTGCCAGTAGAAGAACGGGGGGGACTGAAGCTTTCTTT.

This clone was detected once. CDR3 region: CASRWVLTGELFF. The CDR3 DNA reads as TGTGCCAGTAGATGGGTACTCACCGGGGAGCTGTTTTTT. The chain joins TRBV19 to TRBJ2-2, with D unresolved. Looked up from germline, CDR1 is LNHDA and CDR2 is SQIVND (reference sequence). This CDR3 contains 13 residues. Between the trimmed V and J ends, which lost 6 bases and 4 bases, there was a span of 9 bases.

This chain links TRBV29-1 with TRBJ2-1, with TRBD1 matching over 7 bases. The V gene's germline CDR1 is SQVTM and CDR2 ANQGSEA. The CDR3 is 13 amino acids. CDR3 sequence (DNA): TGCAGTCAACGACAGGGTAGCTACAATGAGCAGTTCTTC. Amino acid sequence: CSQRQGSYNEQFF.

The DNA for the CDR3 is TGTGCCAGCAGTTTAGCAGTACACGGGGAGCTGTTTTTT. It yields the protein CASSLAVHGELFF. This rearrangement joins TRBV28 to TRBJ2-2; D remains ambiguous. The CDR3 consists of 13 residues. Germline V gene data show CDR1 as MDHEN and CDR2 as SYDVKM. V was cut by 2 bases and J by 7 bases, with 8 bases left in between.

The rearrangement links TRBV19 to TRBJ1-5, with D hard to call. Trimming removed 5 bases at V and 7 bases at J, with 9 bases between. The CDR3 totals 12 residues. Germline CDR1 and CDR2: LNHDA and SQIVND (reference sequence). The CDR3 protein is CASSLLRQPQHF. The CDR3 DNA is TGTGCCAGTAGTCTACTGCGACAGCCCCAGCATTTT.

The rearrangement uses TRBV19 and TRBJ1-3; TRBD1 might be the D (5 bases). This CDR3 is 16 amino acids long. Between the trimmed V and J ends, which lost 1 base and 0 bases, there was a span of 10 bases. The germline V gene encodes CDR1 LNHDA and CDR2 SQIVND (reference sequence). The CDR3, as DNA: TGTGCCAGTAGTATAGGGGACGGTCTCTCTGGAAACACCATATATTTT. It encodes CASSIGDGLSGNTIYF.

V usage is TRBV5-1 and J usage is TRBJ2-7; the match to TRBD2 covers 8 bases. CDR3 length equals 14 residues. CDR1 is SGHRS and CDR2 is YFSETQ in the germline V gene. V lost 0 bases to trimming and J lost 6 bases; unmatched junction nucleotides: 5. In DNA form, the CDR3 reads TGCGCCAGCAGCTTGGAACTAGCGGAGGTCGAGCAGTACTTC. It specifies CASSLELAEVEQYF.

This sequence joins TRBV6-1 and TRBJ2-1; TRBD2 matches 10 bases. CDR3 length: 15 amino acids. The V and J ends lost 5 bases and 4 bases, in that order; junction bases with no gene match: 5. Germline values: CDR1 MNHNS, CDR2 SASEGT. In DNA, the CDR3 is TGTGCCAGCAGTTTCGGACTAGCGGATTACAATGAGCAGTTCTTC. Translated, it gives CASSFGLADYNEQFF.

V is TRBV7-6 and J is TRBJ2-1; 11 bases map to TRBD2. V lost 5 bases and J lost 0; bases outside the gene matches: 6. The CDR3 contains 17 residues. CDR1 is SGHVS and CDR2 is FNYEAQ in the germline V gene. The CDR3 nucleotides are TGTGCCAGCAGCCGTGGACTAGCGGGCAGCTCCTACAATGAGCAGTTCTTC. Protein: CASSRGLAGSSYNEQFF.

V is TRBV30 and J is TRBJ2-5; TRBD2 aligns across 9 bases. Germline assignment: CDR1 GTSNPN and CDR2 SVGIG (reference sequence). The CDR3 sequence is 13 residues long. V lost 3 bases to trimming and J lost 5 bases; unmatched junction nucleotides: 4. DNA for the CDR3: TGTGCCTGGAGGCGGGAGGGCCTCGAGACCCAGTACTTC. The encoded protein is CAWRREGLETQYF. Full variable domain (remainder filled in from reference TRBV30 and TRBJ2-5): SQTIHQWPATLVQPVGSPLSLECTVEGTSNPNLYWYRQAAGRGLQLLFYSVGIGQISSEVPQNLSASRPQDRQFILSSKKLLLSDSGFYLCAWRREGLETQYFGPGTRLLVL.

CDR3 region: CASSQGQGTEAFF. In DNA form, the CDR3 reads TGCGCCAGCAGCCAGGGACAGGGTACTGAAGCTTTCTTT. The chain couples TRBV5-1 to TRBJ1-1, with 9 nucleotides matching TRBD1. Unmatched junction bases numbered 3, after V lost 4 bases and J lost 5 bases. CDR3 length: 13 amino acids. CDR1 is SGHRS, CDR2 YFSETQ, per germline.

V gene TRBV30 combines with J gene TRBJ2-7, with TRBD1 as a possible D gene (6 bases). The CDR3 loop spans 11 amino acids. Germline CDR1 reads GTSNPN; CDR2 reads SVGIG (reference sequence). V lost 7 bases and J lost 1, with 8 bases in between. The CDR3 bases are TGTGCCTACGGACAGTCCTACGAGCAGTACTTC. It codes for CAYGQSYEQYF.

CDR3 sequence: CASSPYSTATGELFF. The CDR3 region has the DNA TGTGCCAGCAGCCCCTACTCTACTGCCACCGGGGAGCTGTTTTTT. The rearrangement joins TRBV28 to TRBJ2-2; no definite D call. Germline assignment: CDR1 MDHEN and CDR2 SYDVKM. V lost 6 bases and J lost 4, with 15 bases in between. The CDR3 covers 15 residues. The complete variable domain, with remaining parts taken from reference TRBV28 and TRBJ2-2, reads DVKVTQSSRYLVKRTGEKVFLECVQDMDHENMFWYRQDPGLGLRLIYFSYDVKMKEKGDIPEGYSVSREKKERFSLILESASTNQTSMYLCASSPYSTATGELFFGEGSRLTVL.

This chain links TRBV4-1 with TRBJ2-2; 8 nucleotides match TRBD1. The CDR3 runs to 15 residues. CDR1 and CDR2 (germline): MGHRA, YSYEKL. Trimming removed 3 bases from V and 6 bases from J; junction bases left unmatched: 6. The CDR3, as DNA: TGCGCCAGCAGCCATCTGGACAGGGAGGCCGGGGAGCTGTTTTTT. Translated, it gives CASSHLDREAGELFF.

This clone was seen only a few times. The rearrangement joins TRBV28 to TRBJ1-2; TRBD1 aligns across 8 bases. Per germline, CDR1 MDHEN and CDR2 SYDVKM. V was clipped by 4 bases and J by 7 bases; unmatched bases: 14. This CDR3 has 16 amino acids. CDR3 in amino acids: CASSSGGRTGLGGYTF. The CDR3 nucleotides read TGTGCCAGCAGTTCTGGGGGCCGGACAGGGTTAGGTGGCTACACCTTC.

The gene calls are TRBV28 and TRBJ2-3, with TRBD2 identical over 12 bases. Germline CDR1 and CDR2: MDHEN and SYDVKM. This CDR3 is built from 16 residues. J gave up 1 base and V 4 bases, and 3 bases lay outside the gene matches. CDR3 in DNA: TGTGCCAGCAGTTCCCCTAGCGGGAGGGGCACAGATACGCAGTATTTT. Its protein product is CASSSPSGRGTDTQYF.

This clone was detected only a few times. The chain couples TRBV29-1 to TRBJ1-1; D remains ambiguous. From germline, CDR1 is SQVTM and CDR2 ANQGSEA. V was cut by 5 bases and J by 0 bases, with 16 bases left in between. The CDR3 runs to 15 residues. The CDR3 spells CSVLAAKIMNTEAFF. The CDR3, as DNA: TGCAGCGTTCTAGCCGCGAAAATTATGAACACTGAAGCTTTCTTT.

This clone was recorded only once. The chain carries TRBV10-3 and TRBJ2-7; D possibly corresponds to TRBD1 (8 bases). The CDR3 sequence is 15 residues long. Deletions cut 6 bases from V and 2 bases from J, with 17 bases between. Germline assignment: CDR1 ENHRY and CDR2 SYGVKD. In DNA form, the CDR3 reads TGTGCCATCAGAAATGGACAGGGACTAACCTACGAGCAGTACTTC. It encodes CAIRNGQGLTYEQYF.